These T cell receptor beta chains were read from a single sample in a study of Graves' ophthalmopathy and Graves' hyperthyroidism. TCRdb analysed the multiplex PCR reads with MiXCR anew, one entry per CDR3 protein. This sample carries hundreds of thousands of distinct CDR3 sequences, more than 20% of them seen once, and the ten largest clones take 2.5% to 3.5%. Sequenced input: peripheral blood. Receptors originate from a woman younger than 35 with stable Graves' hyperthyroidism. Both conserved end residues are part of each CDR3. D genes are given only for firm matches. A clone size is listed for some rows: how often the clone was seen (once, few, many), or a class if it is expanded.

clone_size j_call d_call v_call cdr3_aa cdr3_nt
NA TRBJ2-5 TRBD1 TRBV27 CASRPQDRDWETQYF TGTGCCAGCAGACCCCAAGACAGGGATTGGGAGACCCAGTACTTC
many TRBJ1-2 NA TRBV6-5 CASSYSAGLGYTF TGTGCCAGCAGTTACTCGGCAGGGCTTGGCTACACCTTC
many TRBJ2-2 TRBD1 TRBV7-8 CASSQQGGTNTGELFF TGTGCCAGCAGCCAGCAAGGGGGCACGAACACCGGGGAGCTGTTTTTT
few TRBJ1-2 NA TRBV6-1 CASSSQASGGYTF TGTGCCAGCAGTAGTCAGGCATCGGGTGGCTACACCTTC
many TRBJ1-3 NA TRBV29-1 CSVGSAGNTIYF TGCAGCGTTGGATCAGCTGGAAACACCATATATTTT
many TRBJ2-5 TRBD2 TRBV7-2 CASSAIAGAHETQYF TGTGCCAGCAGCGCGATAGCGGGAGCCCACGAGACCCAGTACTTC
many TRBJ2-5 TRBD1 TRBV20-1 CSARDRGFVTQYF TGCAGTGCTCGGGACAGGGGTTTTGTGACCCAGTACTTC
many TRBJ1-6 TRBD1 TRBV7-3 CASSGRDRSSYNSPLHF TGTGCCAGCAGCGGACGGGACAGGTCCTCCTATAATTCACCCCTCCACTTT
many TRBJ2-6 NA TRBV2 CASSASQGIFSGANVLTF TGTGCCAGCAGTGCCTCACAGGGCATCTTCTCTGGGGCCAACGTCCTGACTTTC
NA TRBJ1-5 NA TRBV19 CASSRQFNQPQHF TGTGCCAGTAGTCGACAGTTCAATCAGCCCCAGCATTTT
many TRBJ1-5 NA TRBV20-1 CSARFGYYSNQPQHF TGCAGTGCTAGATTCGGGTATTATAGCAATCAGCCCCAGCATTTT
NA TRBJ1-3 TRBD1 TRBV28 CASRRTGGQGNTIYF TGTGCCAGCAGGCGCACAGGGGGCCAAGGAAACACCATATATTTT
NA TRBJ2-7 NA TRBV28 CASSRRGYEQYF TGTGCCAGCAGTCGCCGAGGATACGAGCAGTACTTC
many TRBJ1-1 NA TRBV15 CATSRDNRALNEAFF TGTGCCACCAGCAGAGATAACCGGGCCCTCAACGAAGCTTTCTTT
many TRBJ2-7 NA TRBV12-3/TRBV12-4 CASSLDLGGAVSSYEQYF TGTGCCAGCAGTTTAGATCTAGGGGGGGCGGTGAGCTCCTACGAGCAGTACTTC
NA TRBJ1-5 TRBD1 TRBV12-3/TRBV12-4 CASSLGRQGGSNQPQHF TGTGCCAGCAGTTTAGGTAGACAGGGAGGGAGCAATCAGCCCCAGCATTTT
many TRBJ1-2 NA TRBV24-1 CATSGVTGQSGYTF TGTGCCACCAGTGGAGTGACGGGCCAGTCTGGCTACACCTTC
many TRBJ1-1 NA TRBV2 CASRGDGTGTEAFF TGTGCCAGCAGGGGTGACGGCACGGGCACTGAAGCTTTCTTT
NA TRBJ1-2 NA TRBV28 CASSTPDSFNYGYTF TGTGCCAGCAGTACCCCGGACAGCTTTAACTATGGCTACACCTTC
many TRBJ2-5 TRBD2 TRBV20-1 CSASSGRAGETQYF TGCAGTGCTAGTTCCGGGAGGGCCGGGGAGACCCAGTACTTC
many TRBJ1-1 NA TRBV28 CASSEMNTEAFF TGTGCCAGCAGTGAGATGAACACTGAAGCTTTCTTT
many TRBJ1-2 NA TRBV24-1 CATSVQGHGYTF TGTGCCACCAGTGTGCAGGGGCATGGCTACACCTTC
many TRBJ1-6 NA TRBV28 CATITGRDSPLHF TGTGCCACCATCACTGGGAGAGATTCACCCCTCCACTTT
many TRBJ2-7 NA TRBV11-1 CASSHDTGMGTYEQYF TGTGCCAGCAGCCACGACACAGGGATGGGAACCTACGAGCAGTACTTC
many TRBJ2-4 NA TRBV29-1 CSPPTGGARAKNIQYF TGCAGCCCGCCGACCGGAGGGGCCCGAGCCAAAAACATTCAGTACTTC
many TRBJ2-2 NA TRBV12-3/TRBV12-4 CASSPGFGIFYGELFF TGTGCCAGCAGTCCCGGCTTCGGCATTTTCTACGGGGAGCTGTTTTTT
NA TRBJ2-7 TRBD2 TRBV24-1 CATSDLTGGGYEQYF TGTGCCACCAGTGATTTGACGGGAGGGGGATACGAGCAGTACTTC
few TRBJ1-1 TRBD1 TRBV6-1 CASRPGQEFTKAFF TGTGCCAGCAGACCGGGACAGGAGTTCACTAAAGCTTTCTTT
many TRBJ1-1 NA TRBV12-3/TRBV12-4 CASSKRTDGDTEAFF TGTGCCAGCAGTAAGCGGACAGACGGCGACACTGAAGCTTTCTTT
many TRBJ2-7 NA TRBV6-2/TRBV6-3 CASSYTRQTSTITYEQYF TGTGCCAGCAGTTACACGCGACAGACCTCCACAATAACCTACGAGCAGTACTTC
few TRBJ2-2 TRBD1 TRBV11-2 CVSSSGTGPAGELFF TGTGTCAGCAGCTCCGGGACAGGGCCGGCCGGGGAGCTGTTTTTT
many TRBJ2-7 TRBD1 TRBV28 CASSSPGQGYEQYF TGTGCCAGCAGTTCTCCGGGACAGGGGTACGAGCAGTACTTC
many TRBJ2-2 TRBD1 TRBV12-3/TRBV12-4 CASRTGGFTGELFF TGTGCCAGCAGAACAGGGGGTTTCACCGGGGAGCTGTTTTTT
many TRBJ1-6 TRBD1 TRBV28 CATEGQANSPLHF TGTGCCACGGAGGGACAGGCGAATTCACCCCTCCACTTT
many TRBJ2-3 NA TRBV12-3/TRBV12-4 CASSTIAEGTQYF TGTGCCAGCAGTACTATAGCAGAGGGCACGCAGTATTTT
many TRBJ2-7 TRBD2 TRBV7-6 CASSSASGEGPYEQYF TGTGCCAGCAGCTCCGCGAGCGGGGAGGGCCCCTACGAGCAGTACTTC
many TRBJ2-6 NA TRBV30 CAWSMFGTNVLTF TGTGCCTGGAGTATGTTCGGGACCAACGTCCTGACTTTC
many TRBJ2-7 TRBD1 TRBV28 CASSLGTGHLEQYF TGTGCCAGCAGTTTAGGGACAGGGCATCTCGAGCAGTACTTC
many TRBJ2-2 TRBD1 TRBV7-8 CASSIQGVGANTGELFF TGTGCCAGCAGCATACAGGGGGTCGGCGCGAACACCGGGGAGCTGTTTTTT
NA TRBJ2-7 NA TRBV28 CASSGLITTYEQYF TGTGCCAGCAGTGGTTTAATTACTACCTACGAGCAGTACTTC
many TRBJ2-4 NA TRBV12-3/TRBV12-4 CASSLDVIQYF TGTGCCAGCAGTTTAGACGTCATTCAGTACTTC
many TRBJ2-5 NA TRBV27 CASSFGDQMQETQYF TGTGCCAGCAGTTTCGGGGACCAAATGCAAGAGACCCAGTACTTC
many TRBJ1-1 NA TRBV28 CASSFSRADGDTEAFF TGTGCCAGCAGTTTCAGTCGGGCGGACGGGGACACTGAAGCTTTCTTT
NA TRBJ1-6 NA TRBV5-1 CASSLSSDSPLHF TGCGCCAGCAGCTTGTCGTCGGATTCACCCCTCCACTTT